This TCR beta chain was observed in a study of blood T cells in healthy people across ages (dated by TCRdb to 2014 to 2015). With respect to the entire study: In model experiments, roughly one uniquely barcoded TCR beta cDNA molecule per two T cells was captured by template switching. The study measured age-related changes in TCR beta repertoire diversity using deep sequencing normalized with unique cDNA molecular identifiers. Donors were grouped into four age groups: young (average about 15 years), middle-aged (around 39), aged (around 62) and long-lived (around 80). To avoid experimental bias, donors of different ages were distributed randomly across sequencing lanes. Using the same blood draw, the study looked at two additional independent replicas of 1 million unique cDNA reads for two donors, one aged 18 to 30 and the other aged 80 or older.

Summary of the overall study and its limitations: Observed TCR beta diversity correlated strongly with the percentage of naive T cells measured by flow cytometry. Since profiling was done on bulk unsorted PBMCs, naive and antigen-experienced compartments could not be conclusively compared. Compared with the aged group, the long-lived group had more naive CD4+ T cells, fewer expanded clones and increased TCR diversity, suggesting age selection. Donor CMV infection status was unknown, potentially confounding age-related changes in expanded clonotypes. Estimates of total diversity based on one million sequenced T cells were considered lower bounds and underestimates. Observed TCR beta diversity per million T cells fell roughly linearly with age, and a significant reduction was already apparent by age approximately 40.

Receptor libraries were prepared by 5' RACE. A second PCR of about 6 to 12 cycles was run with a J-beta primer mix and a sample-barcoded 5' primer. A template-switch 5' adaptor carrying 12 random nucleotides introduced a unique molecular identifier onto each TCR beta cDNA molecule. Each sample yielded at least 3 million CDR3-containing paired-end reads. All of the RNA was converted into first-strand cDNA using the Mint cDNA synthesis kit, with a TRBC-specific oligonucleotide serving as the primer. Following uracil-DNA glycosylase treatment, a first 18-cycle PCR with universal primers M1SS and BC2_uni_R was performed on all cDNA. In the authors' own workflow: Normalization of each sample was performed by random selection of 1 million high-quality reads, each carrying a distinct molecular identifier. Instead of being binned into consensus sequences, reads with shared molecular identifiers were discarded. MiTCR, with a Q25 quality threshold and the strictest error-elimination algorithm, was used for CDR3 identification, clonotype clustering and error correction. A nonparametric unseen species model with Euler transformation was used to estimate a lower bound on total TCR beta diversity. TCRdb passed the public sequencing reads through fastp at Q25 and MiXCR, retaining productive beta sequences. CDR3 protein duplicates are merged, each entry listing the most common genes and DNA. TCRdb, not the original authors, processed these V and J calls. Here the sample has fewer than 2,000,000 distinct CDR3 sequences; roughly 43% occur a single time. The ten largest clonotypes hold about 23% of the sample.

Donors were 35 to 40 systemically healthy Caucasian individuals from Russia aged about 6 to 100 years. Each donor gave ten milliliters of peripheral blood, collected into EDTA-treated Vacutainer tubes. PBMCs were isolated by Ficoll-Paque density-gradient centrifugation, with at least 6 million obtained per sample. Trizol reagent was used to extract total RNA from the PBMCs, yielding at least 6 micrograms per sample. For every donor, an aliquot of PBMCs went through flow cytometry to measure the percentages of naive CD45RAhigh/CD27high T cells. About this clonotype itself: It has no known antigen specificity. No much larger clonotype is one base removed from it; base qualities were not supplied.

This clonotype was sampled from a human donor in good health. The material sequenced was blood.

At the DNA level, the sequence is TGTGCCATCAGTGATGGGACGGTCTATGGCTACACCTTC. This encodes CAISDGTVYGYTF. The chain is made from TRBV10-3 and TRBJ1-2, and TRBD1 may be the D gene, going by 5 matching bases. CDR1 and CDR2 are drawn from the germline V gene: ENHRY, SYGVKD. V is pared back by 3 bases and J by 4 bases, with 9 bases lying between the germline termini. Including the terminal cysteine and phenylalanine, the CDR3 comprises 13 residues. The only DNA kept is the CDR3, 39 bases in frame from the first base.